The 5 T cell receptor beta chains in this list originate from one sample, sequenced in a study of cytotoxic CD8 clonotypes in ibrutinib-treated CLL. The assay was immunoSEQ multiplex PCR, and TCRdb's table has in-frame clones only and misses some. The repertoire holds tens of thousands of clones, with around 82% as singletons. Material: PBMCs, obtained at disease progression, from a patient treated with ibrutinib. The receptors derive from a human donor with chronic lymphocytic leukemia.

The V and J genes are TRBV10-1 and TRBJ2-1; D uncertain. CDR1 is WNHNN, CDR2 SYGVQD, per germline (reference sequence). The CDR3 spans 15 residues. V lost 1 base to trimming and J lost 5 bases, with 12 bases between them. CDR3: CASSEFGSLHNEQFF. CDR3 bases: TGCGCCAGCAGTGAGTTTGGGTCCTTACACAATGAGCAGTTCTTC.

The chain employs TRBV5-6 and TRBJ2-1, with 12 bases fitting TRBD2. The CDR3 consists of 16 residues. Germline-derived CDR1 and CDR2 are SGHDT and YYEEEE. V shed 1 base and J 8 bases; nucleotides not matched to a gene: 7. The CDR3 sequence is CASSLFSSGRAYEQFF. The DNA of the CDR3 is TGTGCCAGCAGCTTGTTCTCTAGCGGGAGGGCCTATGAGCAGTTCTTC.

The chain links TRBV4-1 to TRBJ2-3, with D perhaps matching TRBD2 (5 bases). V was pared by 0 bases and J by 5 bases, with 18 bases between. The CDR3 runs to 17 residues. Germline-derived CDR1 and CDR2 are MGHRA and YSYEKL. This chain's CDR3 is CASSQDWLATRGDTQYF. CDR3 coding DNA: TGCGCCAGCAGCCAAGATTGGCTAGCTACGAGAGGAGATACGCAGTATTTT.

The genes are TRBV5-4 and TRBJ2-7; D is uncertain. V gave up 2 bases and J gave up 3 bases, with 9 bases separating them. This CDR3 has 13 residues. Germline V gene sequence: CDR1 SGHNT, CDR2 YYREEE (reference sequence). CDR3 nucleotide sequence: TGTGCCAGCAGCTTCCAAGGCGGCTACGAGCAGTACTTC. Translation gives CASSFQGGYEQYF.

V usage is TRBV27 and J usage is TRBJ2-1, with 7 positions matching TRBD1. After removal of 5 bases from V and 4 bases from J, the junction contained 2 bases not matched to a gene. CDR3 length equals 13 residues. Germline-derived CDR1 and CDR2 are MNHEY and SMNVEV (reference sequence). For the CDR3, the DNA is TGTGCCAGCAGTCAGACAGGGTACAATGAGCAGTTCTTC. Protein: CASSQTGYNEQFF.